This entry features one T cell receptor beta chain sequence. The data stem from a study of blood T cell repertoires in COVID-19. V dropped 4 bases and J dropped 8; count of bases not matched to a gene: 8. The CDR3 totals 14 residues. CDR1 and CDR2 (germline): SGHVS, FQNEAQ. Authors' processing steps: Researchers report that nucleated cell counts were estimated from reference gene primer amplification. Using immunoSEQ multiplex PCR, the repertoire was profiled, and TCRdb retains in-frame clones only, with some absent. The V and J calls and the clone size are those of that table, but D and trimming were determined from the DNA. Seen here are about 230,000 clones, roughly 83% observed once, and the top ten hold 2.5% to 3%.

Sequencing was carried out using peripheral blood. The origin of this receptor is a woman between 65 and 79 years old with active or convalescent COVID-19. The chain couples TRBV7-8 to TRBJ1-2; 9 bases are a match to TRBD1. CDR3: CASSSDRGRGGYTF. For the CDR3, the DNA is TGTGCCAGCAGCTCAGACAGGGGGAGAGGAGGCTACACCTTC. The full variable domain, rest sourced from reference TRBV7-8 and TRBJ1-2, is GAGVSQSPRYKVAKRGQDVALRCDPISGHVSLFWYQQALGQGPEFLTYFQNEAQLDKSGLPSDRFFAERPEGSVSTLKIQRTQQEDSAVYLCASSSDRGRGGYTFGSGTRLTVV.